A single sample is the source of the 5 T cell receptor beta chains below, sequenced in a study of cytomegalovirus exposure and HLA in healthy donors. The PCR was carried out with 60 Vbeta primers and 13 Jbeta primers. The table came from immunoSEQ multiplex PCR; TCRdb's copy has only in-frame clones and leaves some out. The sample lists roughly 100,000 clones, 69% occurring once. Sequencing was carried out using PBMCs. Every receptor here comes from a man aged 25 to 40 in good health and CMV-seronegative.

J is TRBJ2-5 and V is TRBV11-3; 11 bases line up with TRBD2. The CDR3 runs to 15 residues. Per germline, CDR1 SGHNT and CDR2 YENEEA. Trimming took 6 bases from V and 0 from J; bases not matched to a gene: 3. CDR3 bases: TGTGCCAGCAGTTCGGGACTAGCGGACCAAGAGACCCAGTACTTC. This encodes CASSSGLADQETQYF.

J is TRBJ1-1 and V is TRBV11-1; no clear D. V was trimmed by 1 base and J by 7 bases, leaving 19 bases between them. Germline CDR1 SGHAT, CDR2 FQDESV (reference sequence). The CDR3 runs to 16 residues. DNA for the CDR3: TGTGCCAGCAGCTTAGAGGATTGGCGGGCCAGGAGTGAAGCTTTCTTT. Its translation: CASSLEDWRARSEAFF.

This chain uses TRBV20-1 with TRBJ2-7; no clear D. The CDR3 sequence is 11 residues long. CDR1 is DFQATT and CDR2 is SNEGSKA in the germline V gene (reference sequence). V lost 3 bases and J lost 3, with 6 bases in between. The CDR3 loop is CSASFGYEQYF. The CDR3, as DNA: TGCAGTGCTAGTTTCGGCTACGAGCAGTACTTC.

The chain couples TRBV19 to TRBJ1-1, with a possible D match to TRBD1 (6 bases). The length of the CDR3 is 16 residues. Trimming stripped 4 bases from V and 2 bases from J, with 17 bases between. Germline V CDR1 and CDR2: LNHDA, SQIVND (reference sequence). The CDR3 nucleotides read TGTGCCAGTAGTAGGCCGGGACAAAAGAGTAACACTGAAGCTTTCTTT. Residues: CASSRPGQKSNTEAFF.

A few counts support this clone. The V and J genes are TRBV19 and TRBJ2-7; perhaps TRBD2 as D (6 bases). This CDR3 comprises 17 residues. Trimming took off 8 bases at V and 1 base at J, with 24 bases between the two ends. The V gene's germline CDR1 is LNHDA and CDR2 SQIVND (reference sequence). CDR3 residues: CASRRTASGGKSYEQYF. As DNA, the CDR3 is TGTGCCAGTCGACGGACGGCCTCTGGGGGGAAGTCCTACGAGCAGTACTTC.